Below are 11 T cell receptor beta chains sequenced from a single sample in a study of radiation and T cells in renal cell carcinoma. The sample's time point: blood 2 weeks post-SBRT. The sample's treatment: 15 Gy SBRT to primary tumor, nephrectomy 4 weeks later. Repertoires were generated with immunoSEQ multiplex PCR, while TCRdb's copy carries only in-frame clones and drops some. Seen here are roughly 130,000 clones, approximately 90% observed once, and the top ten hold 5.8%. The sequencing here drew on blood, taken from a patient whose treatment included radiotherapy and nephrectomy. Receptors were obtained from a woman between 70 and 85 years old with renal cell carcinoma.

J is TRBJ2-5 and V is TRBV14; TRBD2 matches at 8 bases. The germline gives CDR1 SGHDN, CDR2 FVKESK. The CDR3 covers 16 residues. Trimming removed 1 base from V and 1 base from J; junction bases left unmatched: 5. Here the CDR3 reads CASSQGRRGAQETQYF. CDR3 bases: TGTGCCAGCAGCCAAGGGAGGCGGGGGGCCCAAGAGACCCAGTACTTC.

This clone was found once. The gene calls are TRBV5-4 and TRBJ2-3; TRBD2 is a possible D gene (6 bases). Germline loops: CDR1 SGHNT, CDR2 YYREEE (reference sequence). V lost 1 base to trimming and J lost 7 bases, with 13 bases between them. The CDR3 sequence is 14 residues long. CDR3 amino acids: CASSLWLAKNTQYF. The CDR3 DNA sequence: TGTGCCAGCAGCTTGTGGCTAGCGAAGAATACGCAGTATTTT.

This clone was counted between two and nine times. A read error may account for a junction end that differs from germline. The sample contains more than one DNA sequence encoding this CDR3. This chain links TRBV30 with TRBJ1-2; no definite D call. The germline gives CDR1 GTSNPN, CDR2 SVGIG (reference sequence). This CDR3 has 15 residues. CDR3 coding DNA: TGCGCCTGGAGTCCCCGTGACAAGGTGTACCGCTACTACACCTTC. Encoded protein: CAWSPRDKVYRYYTF.

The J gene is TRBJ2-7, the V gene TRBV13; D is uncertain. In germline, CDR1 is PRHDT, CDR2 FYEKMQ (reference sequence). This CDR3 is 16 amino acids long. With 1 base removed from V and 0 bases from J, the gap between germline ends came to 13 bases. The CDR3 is CASSLEGRMSSYEQYF. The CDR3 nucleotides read TGTGCCAGCAGCTTAGAAGGCAGAATGAGCTCCTACGAGCAGTACTTC.

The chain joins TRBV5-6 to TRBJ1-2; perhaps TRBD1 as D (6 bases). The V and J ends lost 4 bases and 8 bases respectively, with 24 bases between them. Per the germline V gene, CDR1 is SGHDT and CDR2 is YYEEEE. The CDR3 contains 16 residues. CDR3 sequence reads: CASSSYGTPETEGYTF. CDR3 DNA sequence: TGTGCCAGCAGCAGTTACGGGACACCAGAGACCGAGGGCTACACCTTC.

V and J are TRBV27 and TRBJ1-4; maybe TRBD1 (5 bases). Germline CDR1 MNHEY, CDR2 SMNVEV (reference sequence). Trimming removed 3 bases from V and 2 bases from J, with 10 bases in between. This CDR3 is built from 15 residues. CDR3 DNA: TGTGCCAGCAGTTTGGGGGTGAGGACTAATGAAAAACTGTTTTTT. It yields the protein CASSLGVRTNEKLFF.

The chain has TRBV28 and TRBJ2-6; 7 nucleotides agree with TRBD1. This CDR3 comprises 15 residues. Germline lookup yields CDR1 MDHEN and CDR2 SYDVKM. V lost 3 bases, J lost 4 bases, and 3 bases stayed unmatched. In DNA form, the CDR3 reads TGTGCCAGCAGTTTTAGGGGGCCCGGGGCCAACGTCCTGACTTTC. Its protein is CASSFRGPGANVLTF.

CDR3 protein: CASSLDHPPGLYEQYF. The CDR3 nucleotides are TGTGCCAGCAGCTTAGACCACCCCCCCGGGCTTTACGAGCAGTACTTC. The V and J genes are TRBV11-2 and TRBJ2-7, with unresolved D. Germline CDR1 reads SGHAT; CDR2 reads FQNNGV. The CDR3 consists of 16 residues. Trimming pared 0 bases from V and 4 bases from J, leaving 16 bases between.

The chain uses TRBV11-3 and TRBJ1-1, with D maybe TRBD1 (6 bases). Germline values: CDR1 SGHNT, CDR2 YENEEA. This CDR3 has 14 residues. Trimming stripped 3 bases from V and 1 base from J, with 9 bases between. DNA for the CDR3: TGTGCCAGCAGCTTCGGCAGGGGGAACACTGAAGCTTTCTTT. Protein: CASSFGRGNTEAFF.

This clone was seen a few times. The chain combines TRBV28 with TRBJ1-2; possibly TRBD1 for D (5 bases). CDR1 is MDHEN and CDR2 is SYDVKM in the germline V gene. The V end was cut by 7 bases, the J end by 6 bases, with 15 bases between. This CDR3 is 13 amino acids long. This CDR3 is CASTRVRAHGYTF. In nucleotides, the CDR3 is TGTGCCAGCACCAGAGTCAGGGCCCATGGCTACACCTTC.

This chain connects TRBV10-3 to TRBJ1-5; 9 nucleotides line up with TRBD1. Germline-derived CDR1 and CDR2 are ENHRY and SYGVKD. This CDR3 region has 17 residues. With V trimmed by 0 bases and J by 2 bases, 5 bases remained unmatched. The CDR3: CAISESGTGPGNQPQHF. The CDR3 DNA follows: TGTGCCATCAGTGAGTCCGGGACAGGGCCGGGCAATCAGCCCCAGCATTTT.